Below are 27 T cell receptor beta chains sequenced from a single sample in a study of shared clonotypes between healthy human individuals (dated by TCRdb to 2018 to 2021). Libraries were prepared through the immunoSEQ multiplex PCR assay. TCRdb took this table from immuneACCESS and kept in-frame rearrangements with V and J called. Such tables lack part of the clones; where checked against another copy, unresolved V genes explain under half of the gap, and the rest is unexplained. The sample table holds some 510,000 clones, of which 60% to 85% were seen once. Approximately 12% of the sample comes from the top ten. What was sequenced was PBMCs. These receptor sequences come from a woman in her thirties or forties in good health. Some clones in this sample may be carry-over from other donors' samples.

The chain couples TRBV2 to TRBJ2-3; 9 nucleotides align to TRBD2. There are 14 residues in the CDR3. The trim removed 8 bases at V and 7 bases at J, leaving 10 bases unmatched. Germline CDR1 SNHLY, CDR2 FYNNEI. The CDR3 DNA is TGTGCCAGCCGGCCGGGACTAGCTACCCATACGCAGTATTTT. Protein product: CASRPGLATHTQYF. The whole variable domain, remainder taken from reference TRBV2 and TRBJ2-3, is EPEVTQTPSHQVTQMGQEVILRCVPISNHLYFYWYRQILGQKVEFLVSFYNNEISEKSEIFDDQFSVERPDGSNFTLKIRSTKLEDSAMYFCASRPGLATHTQYFGPGTRLTVL.

V is TRBV7-8 and J is TRBJ1-4; D is ambiguous. Germline CDR1 is SGHVS and CDR2 is FQNEAQ. The CDR3 is 17 amino acids. V lost 3 bases and J 5 bases, leaving 19 bases between the germline ends. Here the CDR3 DNA reads TGTGCCAGCAGCTTTATTCGGGTTGCGGTAGGGAATGAAAAACTGTTTTTT. Translation: CASSFIRVAVGNEKLFF.

The chain is built from TRBV23-1 and TRBJ2-5, with TRBD1 matching over 9 bases. TRBV23-1 is an ORF; its function is uncertain. The CDR3 consists of 15 residues. V gave up 3 bases and J gave up 5 bases; unmatched junction bases: 7. The CDR3 here is CASSQDRGWDETQYF. The CDR3, as DNA: TGCGCCAGCAGTCAGGACAGGGGTTGGGACGAGACCCAGTACTTC.

V usage is TRBV29-1 and J usage is TRBJ2-1; a possible D gene is TRBD2 (5 bases). This CDR3 region has 12 residues. Trimming removed 6 bases at V and 6 bases at J, with 12 bases between. CDR1 is SQVTM and CDR2 is ANQGSEA in the germline V gene. The CDR3 loop reads CSVGERTNEQFF. For the CDR3, the DNA is TGCAGCGTCGGGGAAAGGACCAATGAGCAGTTCTTC.

V usage is TRBV7-3 and J usage is TRBJ2-1; no clear D. Germline CDR1 and CDR2: SGHTA and FQGTGA. The V and J ends lost 5 bases and 9 bases respectively, with 11 bases between them. The CDR3 has 12 amino acids. The CDR3 here is CASSPSGGEQFF. The CDR3 coding sequence is TGTGCCAGCAGCCCCTCGGGCGGTGAGCAGTTCTTC.

V and J are TRBV15 and TRBJ2-5, with 7 bases identical to TRBD2. Trimming removed 4 bases from V and 5 bases from J; junction bases left unmatched: 10. From germline, CDR1 is LNHNV and CDR2 YYDKDF (reference sequence). CDR3 length: 15 residues. For the CDR3, the DNA is TGTGCCACCAGCACCTACTCGGGAGGTGGTGAGACCCAGTACTTC. This gives the protein CATSTYSGGGETQYF. Drawing the rest from reference TRBV15 and TRBJ2-5, the complete variable domain is DAMVIQNPRYQVTQFGKPVTLSCSQTLNHNVMYWYQQKSSQAPKLLFHYYDKDFNNEADTPDNFQSRRPNTSFCFLDIRSPGLGDTAMYLCATSTYSGGGETQYFGPGTRLLVL.

The V gene is TRBV9, the J gene TRBJ2-3; D unresolved. The germline V gene has CDR1 SGDLS and CDR2 YYNGEE. This CDR3 spans 14 amino acids. V lost 0 bases to trimming and J lost 1 base, with 6 bases between them. CDR3 DNA: TGTGCCAGCAGCGTAGGAGCAGGCACAGATACGCAGTATTTT. Its translation: CASSVGAGTDTQYF.

The rearrangement links TRBV28 to TRBJ2-1; no clear D. This CDR3 region has 13 residues. Trimming removed 6 bases from V and 7 bases from J, with 13 bases in between. Germline V lookup: CDR1 MDHEN, CDR2 SYDVKM. The CDR3 region has the DNA TGTGCCAGCAGCAATGGGTTCGGGAATGAGCAGTTCTTC. It translates to CASSNGFGNEQFF.

The gene calls are TRBV4-2 and TRBJ1-5; 9 bases line up with TRBD1. Germline values: CDR1 LGHNA, CDR2 YNFKEQ. V shed 4 bases, J shed 2 bases, and the junction held 3 bases outside the gene matches. The length of the CDR3 is 15 residues. CDR3 residues: CASSPGDRGNQPQHF. CDR3 DNA: TGTGCCAGCAGCCCAGGGGACAGGGGCAATCAGCCCCAGCATTTT.

The V and J genes are TRBV7-2 and TRBJ2-7; D not certain. V was clipped by 0 bases and J by 2 bases, with 8 bases between them. The CDR3 runs to 14 residues. Per germline, CDR1 SGHTA and CDR2 FQGNSA. In DNA form, the CDR3 reads TGTGCCAGCAGCTTAGCGGCCAGTACCTACGAGCAGTACTTC. This encodes CASSLAASTYEQYF.

V is TRBV15 and J is TRBJ2-5; TRBD2 matches 7 bases. V shed 0 bases, J shed 1 base, and the junction held 8 bases outside the gene matches. Germline-derived CDR1 and CDR2 are LNHNV and YYDKDF (reference sequence). The CDR3 length is 17 residues. CDR3 bases: TGTGCCACCAGCAGAGATCAGACTAGCATTACCCAAGAGACCCAGTACTTC. This sequence encodes CATSRDQTSITQETQYF.

The V gene is TRBV19, the J gene TRBJ2-6; no firm D call. With 3 bases removed from V and 3 bases from J, the gap between germline ends came to 6 bases. The CDR3 spans 14 residues. In germline, CDR1 is LNHDA, CDR2 SQIVND (reference sequence). The CDR3, as DNA: TGTGCCAGTAGTATCTTTGGTGGGGCCAACGTCCTGACTTTC. This encodes CASSIFGGANVLTF.

The V and J genes are TRBV28 and TRBJ1-4, with D tentatively TRBD1 (5 bases). The CDR3 covers 17 residues. Germline V gives CDR1 MDHEN, CDR2 SYDVKM. The V end lost 6 bases, the J end lost 0 bases, and 17 bases lay between the germline ends. The CDR3 DNA reads TGTGCCAGCAGCGGAAGACTCGGGACTACAACTAATGAAAAACTGTTTTTT. Translation: CASSGRLGTTTNEKLFF.

This sequence joins TRBV19 and TRBJ1-5; possibly TRBD1 for D (6 bases). Germline-derived CDR1 and CDR2 are LNHDA and SQIVND (reference sequence). The CDR3 is 14 residues long. The ends were cut back, 6 bases at V and 7 bases at J, with 16 bases in the middle. CDR3 nucleotide sequence: TGTGCCAGTAGCGACATGGGGGGCTGGCAGCCCCAGCATTTT. Protein sequence: CASSDMGGWQPQHF.

This rearrangement joins TRBV7-2 to TRBJ2-7, with a tentative D call TRBD2 (6 bases). The ends were cut back, 6 bases at V and 6 bases at J, with 15 bases in the middle. The CDR3 contains 13 residues. In germline, CDR1 is SGHTA, CDR2 FQGNSA. The CDR3 sequence is CASREGLWSEQYF. The CDR3 DNA reads as TGTGCCAGCAGGGAGGGCCTTTGGTCCGAGCAGTACTTC.

V is TRBV7-2 and J is TRBJ1-1; D unresolved. Germline V CDR1 and CDR2: SGHTA, FQGNSA. The CDR3 spans 14 residues. The ends were cut back, 5 bases at V and 1 base at J, with 11 bases in the middle. As DNA, the CDR3 is TGTGCCAGCAGCCCCCGGCACTCGAACACTGAAGCTTTCTTT. Its translation is CASSPRHSNTEAFF.

Concerning this clone: Distinct nucleotide sequences in the sample also encode this CDR3. V usage is TRBV7-9 and J usage is TRBJ1-5, with D unclear. This CDR3 has 12 residues. CDR1 and CDR2 from the germline V gene are SEHNR and FQNEAQ (reference sequence). With 3 bases removed from V and 6 bases from J, the gap between germline ends came to 6 bases. This chain's CDR3 is CASSLGSQPQHF. In nucleotides, the CDR3 is TGTGCCAGCAGCTTGGGGAGTCAGCCCCAGCATTTT.

Ten or more counts support this clone. The V and J genes are TRBV5-5 and TRBJ2-1; 7 bases align to TRBD1. The germline gives CDR1 SGHKS, CDR2 YYEKEE (reference sequence). The CDR3 extends over 15 amino acids. With V trimmed by 4 bases and J by 3 bases, 7 bases remained unmatched. The CDR3 coding sequence is TGTGCCAGCAGCCCAGAGGGGGCTCTCTACAATGAGCAGTTCTTC. It yields the protein CASSPEGALYNEQFF.

CDR3 loop: CASTRTGSSNQPQHF. The CDR3 coding sequence is TGTGCCAGCACCAGGACAGGTTCTAGCAATCAGCCCCAGCATTTT. The V gene is TRBV28, the J gene TRBJ1-5, with 7 bases matching TRBD1. The CDR3 has 15 amino acids. Germline loops: CDR1 MDHEN, CDR2 SYDVKM. Germline trimming cut 7 bases from V and 0 bases from J; bases unmatched to any gene: 6.

The chain has TRBV13 and TRBJ2-3; 12 nucleotides match TRBD2. The CDR3 has 17 residues. The junction had 9 bases not matched to a gene; V was cut back by 6 bases and J by 2 bases. Germline values: CDR1 PRHDT, CDR2 FYEKMQ (reference sequence). The CDR3 nucleotides are TGTGCCAGCAGTCAGAGGCTAGCGGGAGGGAACACAGATACGCAGTATTTT. This gives the protein CASSQRLAGGNTDTQYF.

This clone has just one count. The chain is built from TRBV7-2 and TRBJ1-1; possible D gene TRBD1, 6 bases. Germline CDR1 is SGHTA and CDR2 is FQGNSA. This CDR3 is 15 amino acids long. Trimming removed 4 bases from V and 6 bases from J, with 18 bases in between. The CDR3 loop reads CASSSAKQGGPEAFF. The CDR3 DNA follows: TGTGCCAGCAGCTCCGCGAAACAGGGAGGCCCTGAAGCTTTCTTT.

The V call is TRBV18, the J call TRBJ1-2, with 7 bases aligning to TRBD1. V lost 3 bases to trimming and J lost 4 bases; unmatched junction nucleotides: 8. The CDR3 is 15 amino acids. Germline V gene sequence: CDR1 KGHSH, CDR2 LQKENI. The CDR3 loop reads CASSPYTDRSYGYTF. DNA for the CDR3: TGTGCCAGCTCACCCTATACGGACAGGTCCTATGGCTACACCTTC.

The chain is built from TRBV4-1 and TRBJ2-6; the D is unclear. Trimming shortened V by 0 bases and J by 2 bases, and 8 bases separated the two germline ends. This CDR3 spans 16 amino acids. Germline values: CDR1 MGHRA, CDR2 YSYEKL. CDR3 region: CASSQDAAAGANVLTF. DNA of the CDR3: TGCGCCAGCAGCCAAGATGCCGCAGCTGGGGCCAACGTCCTGACTTTC.

The chain couples TRBV2 to TRBJ2-6, with a weak D call TRBD2 (5 bases). Trimming shortened V by 7 bases and J by 1 base, and 11 bases separated the two germline ends. Germline V gives CDR1 SNHLY, CDR2 FYNNEI. The CDR3 spans 15 residues. CDR3 residues: CASTITGSGANVLTF. DNA of the CDR3: TGTGCCAGCACTATAACGGGATCTGGGGCCAACGTCCTGACTTTC.

The chain is built from TRBV7-8 and TRBJ1-2, with D unclear. Per the germline V gene, CDR1 is SGHVS and CDR2 is FQNEAQ. Trimming cost V 1 base and J 7 bases, with 7 bases left between them. This CDR3 region has 12 residues. In nucleotides, the CDR3 is TGTGCCAGCAGCTTAGATGGATTTGGCTACACCTTC. Its protein product is CASSLDGFGYTF.

The V call is TRBV19, the J call TRBJ1-1; TRBD1 is a possible D gene (5 bases). Trimming cost V 5 bases and J 6 bases, with 16 bases left between them. The CDR3 covers 14 residues. Germline lookup yields CDR1 LNHDA and CDR2 SQIVND (reference sequence). Here the CDR3 reads CASSWGPDVAEAFF. Written as DNA, the CDR3 is TGTGCCAGTAGTTGGGGACCGGACGTGGCTGAAGCTTTCTTT.

The V and J genes are TRBV7-7 and TRBJ2-1; D may correspond to TRBD1 or TRBD2 (5 bases each). The CDR3 sequence is 13 residues long. The V end was cut by 5 bases, the J end by 8 bases, with 13 bases between. Germline CDR1 and CDR2: SSHAT and FNYEAQ (reference sequence). DNA of the CDR3: TGTGCCAGCAGCCCGTCCGGGGCCGATGAGCAGTTCTTC. This gives the protein CASSPSGADEQFF. Full variable domain (outside the CDR3, taken from reference TRBV7-7 and TRBJ2-1): GAGVSQSPRYKVTKRGQDVTLRCDPISSHATLYWYQQALGQGPEFLTYFNYEAQPDKSGLPSDRFSAERPEGSISTLTIQRTEQRDSAMYRCASSPSGADEQFFGPGTRLTVL.